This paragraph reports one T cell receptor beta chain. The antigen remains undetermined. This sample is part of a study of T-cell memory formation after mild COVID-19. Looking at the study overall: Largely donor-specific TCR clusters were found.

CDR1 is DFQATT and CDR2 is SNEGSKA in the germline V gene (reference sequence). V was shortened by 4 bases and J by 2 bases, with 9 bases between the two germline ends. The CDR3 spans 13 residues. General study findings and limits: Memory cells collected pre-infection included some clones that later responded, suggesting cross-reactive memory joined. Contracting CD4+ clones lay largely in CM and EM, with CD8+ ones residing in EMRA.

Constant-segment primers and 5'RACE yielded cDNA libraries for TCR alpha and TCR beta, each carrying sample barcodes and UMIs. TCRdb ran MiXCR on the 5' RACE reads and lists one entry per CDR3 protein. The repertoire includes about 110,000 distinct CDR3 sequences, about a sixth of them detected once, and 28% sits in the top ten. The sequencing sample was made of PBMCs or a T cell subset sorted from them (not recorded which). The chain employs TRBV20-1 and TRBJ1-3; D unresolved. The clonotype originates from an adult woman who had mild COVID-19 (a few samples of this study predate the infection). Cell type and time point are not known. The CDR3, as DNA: TGCAGTGCTATCTGGAATCCTGGAAACACCATATATTTT. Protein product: CSAIWNPGNTIYF.